The 23 T cell receptor beta chains given below trace back to one sample, sequenced in a study of blood T cell repertoires in COVID-19. Here immunoSEQ multiplex PCR was the method, and the copy in TCRdb shows in-frame clones only, minus some. The table records 250,000 to 350,000 clones, about nine tenths of them present only once. Sequenced material: peripheral blood. Every receptor here comes from a woman between 45 and 65 years old with COVID-19, enrolled during active disease.

The chain joins TRBV11-1 to TRBJ2-3; D might be TRBD1 (6 bases). Trimming cost V 4 bases and J 5 bases, with 19 bases left between them. Germline V gene data show CDR1 as SGHAT and CDR2 as FQDESV (reference sequence). The CDR3 extends over 16 amino acids. Written as DNA, the CDR3 is TGTGCCAGCAGCTCACCCTACAGTAACAGGGAAGATACGCAGTATTTT. Protein sequence: CASSSPYSNREDTQYF.

On this clone itself: The sample contains more than one DNA sequence encoding this CDR3. For the CDR3, the DNA is TGTGCCAGTAGTATCGGACAGGGCAATCAGCCCCAGCATTTT. This sequence encodes CASSIGQGNQPQHF. This sequence joins TRBV19 and TRBJ1-5; 7 bases agree with TRBD1. Looked up from germline, CDR1 is LNHDA and CDR2 is SQIVND (reference sequence). J was trimmed by 2 bases and V by 3 bases; bases with no gene match: 1. This CDR3 spans 14 amino acids.

This chain connects TRBV7-9 to TRBJ2-3, with a tentative D call TRBD1 (5 bases). The germline CDR1 and CDR2 sequences are SEHNR and FQNEAQ (reference sequence). The V gene lost 4 bases and the J gene lost 6 bases, with 11 bases spanning the gap. The CDR3 sequence is 13 residues long. CDR3 in amino acids: CASSSSGLDTQYF. CDR3 DNA: TGTGCCAGCAGCTCGTCAGGGTTGGATACGCAGTATTTT.

The rearrangement links TRBV25-1 to TRBJ2-3; a weak D match, TRBD1 (6 bases). The V gene's germline CDR1 is MGHDK and CDR2 SYGVNS. V was clipped by 2 bases and J by 5 bases, with 11 bases between them. The CDR3 is 14 residues long. The DNA for the CDR3 is TGTGCCAGCAGTGAAGGGGGCATAGAAGATACGCAGTATTTT. As protein: CASSEGGIEDTQYF.

This chain links TRBV19 with TRBJ2-3; possible D gene TRBD2, 6 bases. Germline V gene data show CDR1 as LNHDA and CDR2 as SQIVND (reference sequence). The CDR3 contains 15 residues. With 4 bases removed from V and 5 bases from J, the gap between germline ends came to 16 bases. CDR3 in amino acids: CASSTPLGRIDTQYF. The DNA for the CDR3 is TGTGCCAGTAGTACCCCTCTTGGGAGGATAGATACGCAGTATTTT.

The chain links TRBV30 to TRBJ2-5, with D tentatively TRBD1 (6 bases). Germline V gene data show CDR1 as GTSNPN and CDR2 as SVGIG (reference sequence). The CDR3 covers 11 residues. V was shortened by 7 bases and J by 7 bases, with 13 bases between the two germline ends. CDR3 bases: TGTGCCTCCGGTCTAGGGGGGACCCAGTACTTC. As protein: CASGLGGTQYF.

This chain links TRBV2 with TRBJ1-6; D not certain. Germline V gene data show CDR1 as SNHLY and CDR2 as FYNNEI. The CDR3 covers 14 residues. Trimming pared 3 bases from V and 13 bases from J, leaving 16 bases between. DNA for the CDR3: TGTGCCAGCAGTGATTGGCACGGTCTCGGGCCCCTCCACTTT. Amino acid sequence: CASSDWHGLGPLHF.

This chain links TRBV9 with TRBJ1-3; TRBD1 aligns across 10 bases. The CDR3 is 15 residues long. CDR1 SGDLS and CDR2 YYNGEE come from the germline V gene. V shed 3 bases and J 2 bases; nucleotides not matched to a gene: 2. The DNA for the CDR3 is TGTGCCAGCAGCGGCGGGACAGGGGCTGGAAACACCATATATTTT. Protein product: CASSGGTGAGNTIYF.

This clone has only one observation. The V call is TRBV5-1, the J call TRBJ1-1, with unresolved D. Trimming pared 2 bases from V and 6 bases from J, leaving 11 bases between. In germline, CDR1 is SGHRS, CDR2 YFSETQ. The CDR3 is made up of 13 amino acids. CDR3 bases: TGCGCCAGCAGCTTTATTGCGGACTCTGAAGCTTTCTTT. This codes for CASSFIADSEAFF.

The chain recombines TRBV24-1 with TRBJ2-2, with 11 bases identical to TRBD1. The CDR3 sequence is 17 residues long. The germline V gene has CDR1 KGHDR and CDR2 SFDVKD. Trimming at V came to 4 bases and at J to 2 bases, leaving 5 bases not matched to a gene. The chain's CDR3 is CATSEPGTGGNTGELFF. The CDR3, as DNA: TGTGCCACCAGTGAGCCCGGGACAGGGGGAAACACCGGGGAGCTGTTTTTT.

The genes are TRBV19 and TRBJ1-2, with D tentatively TRBD1 (5 bases). The CDR3 covers 15 residues. V lost 3 bases, J lost 2 bases, and 13 bases lay in between. CDR1 is LNHDA, CDR2 SQIVND, per germline (reference sequence). The CDR3 region is CASSMSAGRNYGYTF. The DNA of the CDR3 is TGTGCCAGTAGTATGTCAGCAGGGCGAAACTATGGCTACACCTTC.

The chain has TRBV19 and TRBJ1-4; D gene uncertain. In germline, CDR1 is LNHDA, CDR2 SQIVND (reference sequence). The CDR3 is made up of 17 amino acids. V gave up 1 base and J gave up 6 bases, with 18 bases separating them. CDR3 region: CASSIGRPRWEDEKLFF. In DNA form, the CDR3 reads TGTGCCAGTAGTATAGGGAGACCCAGATGGGAGGATGAAAAACTGTTTTTT.

Points on this clone: A read error may produce the germline difference seen at one junction end. The chain combines TRBV7-2 with TRBJ2-1, with D maybe TRBD2 (6 bases). The CDR3 runs to 13 residues. The germline gives CDR1 SGHTA, CDR2 FQGNSA. CDR3 residues: CANSLGTGNEQFF. CDR3 coding DNA: TGTGCCAACAGCTTAGGGACTGGCAATGAGCAGTTCTTC. Using reference TRBV7-2 and TRBJ2-1 for the parts outside the CDR3, the full variable domain is GAGVSQSPSNKVTEKGKDVELRCDPISGHTALYWYRQSLGQGLEFLIYFQGNSAPDKSGLPSDRFSAERTGGSVSTLTIQRTQQEDSAVYLCANSLGTGNEQFFGPGTRLTVL.

The J gene is TRBJ2-2, the V gene TRBV5-1; D remains unclear. CDR1 and CDR2 (germline): SGHRS, YFSETQ. CDR3 length: 13 amino acids. Deletions cut 0 bases from V and 4 bases from J, with 4 bases between. The CDR3: CASSLAGTGELFF. Written as DNA, the CDR3 is TGCGCCAGCAGCTTGGCCGGCACCGGGGAGCTGTTTTTT.

The rearrangement links TRBV5-4 to TRBJ2-1; maybe TRBD2 (6 bases). Germline-derived CDR1 and CDR2 are SGHNT and YYREEE (reference sequence). Trimming removed 8 bases from V and 10 bases from J, with 22 bases in between. The CDR3 consists of 14 residues. CDR3 sequence: CASSAGYSGREQFF. In DNA form, the CDR3 reads TGTGCCAGTAGTGCGGGGTATTCGGGACGGGAGCAGTTCTTC.

This rearrangement joins TRBV9 to TRBJ1-4; 7 bases map to TRBD1. Germline CDR1 and CDR2: SGDLS and YYNGEE. The J segment lost 4 bases and the V segment lost 3 bases, leaving 12 bases of the junction unmatched. This CDR3 region has 17 residues. The CDR3, as DNA: TGTGCCAGCAGCGCAGAACTTCCGGGACAGTATAATGAAAAACTGTTTTTT. Amino acids: CASSAELPGQYNEKLFF.

V is TRBV19 and J is TRBJ2-5; 9 bases align to TRBD2. There are 16 residues in the CDR3. Trimming removed 11 bases from V and 4 bases from J; junction bases left unmatched: 17. The germline V gene encodes CDR1 LNHDA and CDR2 SQIVND (reference sequence). Here the CDR3 DNA reads TGTGCCTCCTCGGCGAGAGCGGGAGGTCTCCGAGAGACCCAGTACTTC. Amino acid sequence: CASSARAGGLRETQYF.

This clone was seen once. The rearrangement joins TRBV10-2 to TRBJ2-7; D may be TRBD2 (5 bases). The V and J ends lost 5 bases and 5 bases respectively, with 16 bases between them. The CDR3 is 14 amino acids. Per germline, CDR1 WSHSY and CDR2 SAAADI. The CDR3 sequence is CASSPTTRDHEQYF. CDR3 DNA: TGCGCCAGCAGTCCGACAACCCGGGATCACGAGCAGTACTTC.

V gene TRBV10-3 combines with J gene TRBJ2-7; 8 nucleotides align to TRBD2. The germline V gene encodes CDR1 ENHRY and CDR2 SYGVKD. V shed 4 bases, J shed 0 bases, and the junction held 5 bases outside the gene matches. This CDR3 region has 15 residues. This CDR3 reads CAISGLATFSYEQYF. CDR3 DNA: TGTGCCATCAGTGGACTAGCGACATTCTCCTACGAGCAGTACTTC.

The chain couples TRBV19 to TRBJ1-2, with a tentative D call TRBD1 (6 bases). V was pared by 4 bases and J by 5 bases, with 23 bases between. The germline gives CDR1 LNHDA, CDR2 SQIVND (reference sequence). This CDR3 comprises 17 residues. The CDR3 nucleotides read TGTGCCAGTAGTAGCAACCCCGGACAGCTCGGGAGGTATGGCTACACCTTC. It yields the protein CASSSNPGQLGRYGYTF.

This chain joins TRBV10-3 and TRBJ2-3, with a possible D match to TRBD2 (5 bases). The CDR3 is made up of 12 amino acids. CDR1 and CDR2 (germline): ENHRY, SYGVKD. The V gene lost 3 bases and the J gene lost 6 bases, with 7 bases spanning the gap. CDR3 coding DNA: TGTGCCATCAGTGAACCGGGGGATACGCAGTATTTT. Translation gives CAISEPGDTQYF.

The rearrangement joins TRBV5-1 to TRBJ2-5; possibly TRBD2 for D (6 bases). Trimming shortened V by 1 base and J by 5 bases, and 15 bases separated the two germline ends. Germline CDR1 reads SGHRS; CDR2 reads YFSETQ. This CDR3 has 15 amino acids. In DNA form, the CDR3 reads TGCGCCAGCAGCTTGCGGCGCGGGGCGTTGGAGACCCAGTACTTC. Translated: CASSLRRGALETQYF.

This clone has just one count. This rearrangement joins TRBV5-5 to TRBJ2-7; D is unclear. The CDR3 has 14 residues. The germline V gene has CDR1 SGHKS and CDR2 YYEKEE (reference sequence). V was pared by 6 bases and J by 6 bases, with 19 bases between. The CDR3 DNA is TGTGCCAGCACCCAGAATCCCGTCCCCCTCGAGCAGTACTTC. Its translation: CASTQNPVPLEQYF.